This is a list of T cell receptor beta chains from one sample in a study of T-cell memory formation after mild COVID-19. TCRdb reanalysed the 5' RACE reads using MiXCR and keeps one entry per CDR3 protein. The sample has about 190,000 distinct CDR3 sequences; about 16% are singletons. Sequencing was carried out using PBMCs or a T cell subset sorted from them (not recorded which). These TCRs come from an adult woman who had mild COVID-19 (a few samples of this study predate the infection). Cell type and time point are not known. Both conserved end residues are part of each CDR3. The D gene is left open where the match is weak. Some rows mark clone size as missing; the rest say once, few, many or name a class of expanded clone.

size	D	length	V	J	CDR3	DNA
few	NA	16	TRBV20-1	TRBJ2-5	CSATPIKIGGRETQYF	TGCAGTGCTACCCCTATTAAAATCGGGGGGCGAGAGACCCAGTACTTC
NA	NA	13	TRBV5-1	TRBJ1-1	CASRKLGQDEAFF	TGCGCCAGCAGAAAATTGGGGCAAGATGAAGCTTTCTTT
few	TRBD2	14	TRBV20-1	TRBJ2-2	CSAILAGNTGELFF	TGCAGTGCCATACTAGCGGGGAACACCGGGGAGCTGTTTTTT
once	NA	15	TRBV11-3	TRBJ2-2	CASSLGALNTGELFF	TGTGCCAGCAGCCTTGGTGCTCTGAACACCGGGGAGCTGTTTTTT
NA	TRBD2	14	TRBV20-1	TRBJ2-7	CSALTSGPLGEQYF	TGCAGTGCGCTGACTAGCGGACCGTTGGGCGAGCAGTACTTC
few	NA	18	TRBV4-3	TRBJ1-2	CASSQKAYGNPVHYGYTF	TGCGCCAGCAGCCAAAAGGCATACGGCAATCCAGTACACTATGGCTACACCTTC
few	NA	14	TRBV7-8	TRBJ2-1	CASSFKPWGGEQFF	TGTGCCAGCAGCTTTAAACCGTGGGGTGGGGAGCAGTTCTTC
NA	TRBD1	17	TRBV15	TRBJ2-4	CATSSVRDRLAKNIQYF	TGTGCCACCAGTTCAGTGCGGGACAGGCTAGCCAAAAACATTCAGTACTTC
once	NA	15	TRBV10-3	TRBJ1-6	CAIRVGSSYNSPLHF	TGTGCCATCAGGGTGGGCAGCTCCTATAATTCACCCCTCCACTTT
NA	TRBD1	14	TRBV19	TRBJ1-2	CASTQQETGGGYTF	TGTGCCAGTACCCAACAAGAGACAGGGGGTGGCTACACCTTC
NA	NA	15	TRBV9	TRBJ2-6	CASSVTHSGANVLTF	TGTGCCAGCAGCGTAACACACTCTGGGGCCAACGTCCTGACTTTC
few	TRBD1	15	TRBV6-2/TRBV6-3	TRBJ2-7	CASQTGDRRYYEQYF	TGTGCCTCACAAACGGGGGACAGGAGATACTACGAGCAGTACTTC
few	NA	16	TRBV18	TRBJ2-3	CASSSRGLLSTDTQYF	TGTGCCAGCTCCTCCCGAGGGCTCCTTAGCACAGATACGCAGTATTTT
few	TRBD1	14	TRBV12-3/TRBV12-4	TRBJ2-5	CASTVPGGQETQYF	TGTGCCAGCACTGTACCAGGGGGCCAAGAGACCCAGTACTTC
NA	NA	14	TRBV11-3	TRBJ1-2	CASGYGGGYNGYTF	TGTGCCAGCGGATACGGGGGAGGGTACAACGGCTACACCTTC
few	TRBD2	16	TRBV12-3/TRBV12-4	TRBJ2-1	CASRLGGSGDYNEQFF	TGTGCCAGCAGACTGGGGGGTAGCGGGGACTACAATGAGCAGTTCTTC
few	NA	15	TRBV12-3/TRBV12-4	TRBJ2-3	CASKESAGPGDTQYF	TGTGCCAGCAAGGAGAGTGCGGGCCCTGGGGATACGCAGTATTTT
NA	NA	13	TRBV2	TRBJ2-5	CASGGYYQETQYF	TGTGCCAGCGGGGGTTATTACCAAGAGACCCAGTACTTC
NA	TRBD1	15	TRBV5-1	TRBJ2-7	CASSSGTDTHYEQYF	TGCGCCAGCAGCTCCGGGACAGATACTCACTACGAGCAGTACTTC
NA	TRBD2	16	TRBV12-3/TRBV12-4	TRBJ2-5	CASSFGLAGGQETQYF	TGTGCCAGCAGTTTTGGACTAGCGGGGGGACAAGAGACCCAGTACTTC
NA	NA	12	TRBV19	TRBJ2-7	CASKDGDYEQYF	TGTGCCAGCAAGGACGGAGACTACGAGCAGTACTTC
NA	NA	12	TRBV24-1	TRBJ2-3	CATSASTDTQYF	TGTGCCACCAGTGCTAGCACAGATACGCAGTATTTT
many	TRBD2	15	TRBV7-2	TRBJ2-7	CASSLDLAGGPVQYF	TGTGCCAGCAGCTTAGACCTAGCGGGAGGGCCGGTGCAGTACTTC
many	TRBD1	15	TRBV5-1	TRBJ1-5	CASSLGQGSNQPQHF	TGCGCCAGCAGCCTGGGACAGGGTAGCAATCAGCCCCAGCATTTT
few	NA	13	TRBV5-6	TRBJ2-3	CASSPTPTDTQYF	TGTGCCAGCAGCCCTACTCCCACAGATACGCAGTATTTT
few	TRBD2	12	TRBV5-1	TRBJ2-1	CASSFREGEQFF	TGCGCCAGCAGCTTCAGGGAGGGAGAGCAGTTCTTC
NA	TRBD1	13	TRBV7-3	TRBJ1-2	CASSLKGGSGYTF	TGTGCCAGCAGCTTAAAAGGGGGCAGTGGCTACACCTTC
NA	TRBD2	18	TRBV11-2	TRBJ2-5	CASSSRPSGAFLQETQYF	TGTGCCAGCAGCTCCCGGCCTAGCGGGGCCTTTCTCCAAGAGACCCAGTACTTC
few	NA	16	TRBV9	TRBJ1-6	CASSVEPGAQDSPLHF	TGTGCCAGCAGCGTAGAGCCGGGGGCGCAGGACTCACCCCTCCACTTT
few	TRBD2	24	TRBV6-2/TRBV6-3	TRBJ2-7	CASSYSSSIAGPAGGPRQTREQYF	TGTGCCAGCAGTTACTCGTCCTCGATCGCGGGACCAGCGGGAGGGCCAAGACAGACGAGGGAGCAGTACTTC
few	NA	15	TRBV20-1	TRBJ1-5	CSASITGQFNQPQHF	TGCAGTGCTAGCATCACAGGGCAATTCAATCAGCCCCAGCATTTT
many	TRBD2	15	TRBV9	TRBJ2-2	CASSVSGKDTGELFF	TGTGCCAGCAGCGTTAGCGGGAAAGACACCGGGGAGCTGTTTTTT
few	TRBD1	16	TRBV27	TRBJ2-7	CASSLSRTGKRYEQYF	TGTGCCAGCAGTTTATCGAGGACAGGAAAACGCTACGAGCAGTACTTC
NA	TRBD2	16	TRBV20-1	TRBJ2-1	CSARDAGGGSFNEQFF	TGTAGTGCCCGCGATGCGGGGGGCGGTTCTTTCAATGAGCAGTTCTTC
many	NA	14	TRBV4-1	TRBJ1-6	CASSQDQVHSPLHF	TGCGCCAGCAGCCAAGATCAAGTACATTCACCCCTCCACTTT
few	NA	14	TRBV7-2	TRBJ2-3	CASSLGGGADTQYF	TGTGCCAGCAGCTTAGGTGGGGGCGCAGATACGCAGTATTTT
many	NA	16	TRBV5-5	TRBJ2-2	CASSFIVDMNTGELFF	TGTGCCAGCAGCTTTATTGTGGACATGAACACCGGGGAGCTGTTTTTT
few	TRBD2	15	TRBV19	TRBJ2-1	CATTRASGLYNEQFF	TGTGCCACCACCCGGGCTAGCGGGCTTTACAATGAGCAGTTCTTC
many	TRBD2	14	TRBV29-1	TRBJ2-1	CSVERGTSYNEQFF	TGCAGCGTCGAGCGGGGGACCTCTTACAATGAGCAGTTCTTC
medium-sized	TRBD1	12	TRBV20-1	TRBJ2-7	CSARAGGYEQYF	TGCAGTGCTAGAGCAGGGGGCTACGAGCAGTACTTC
NA	TRBD1	14	TRBV12-3/TRBV12-4	TRBJ2-1	CASSFVTGGNEQFF	TGTGCCAGCAGTTTCGTGACAGGGGGCAATGAGCAGTTCTTC